These T cell receptor beta chains were read from a single sample in a study of T cells in Graves' hyperthyroidism and ophthalmopathy. TCRdb used MiXCR to reprocess the multiplex PCR reads, holding one entry per CDR3 protein. Here the sample spans fewer than 350,000 distinct CDR3 sequences, roughly 15% being singletons. The specimen sequenced was blood. The receptors shown here come from a woman in her fifties or sixties with Graves' hyperthyroidism that later progressed to Graves' ophthalmopathy. Each CDR3 is given without its conserved first and last residue.

j_call v_call cdr3_aa
TRBJ2-1 TRBV27 ASSYRDLRGNEQF
TRBJ2-1 TRBV19 ASSTGIYNEQF
TRBJ1-1 TRBV9 ASSVAPNTEAF
TRBJ1-2 TRBV14 ASSQVTGVGYT
TRBJ2-2 TRBV28 ASNLTPVAPNTGELF
TRBJ1-4 TRBV6-1 ASSAGPKLF
TRBJ1-5 TRBV6-1 ASSYDWALNQPQH
TRBJ2-3 TRBV20-1 SASGTSGRATDTQY
TRBJ2-7 TRBV10-2 ASTNAGQGSDEQY
TRBJ2-5 TRBV7-9 ASSLALGGMETQY
TRBJ2-3 TRBV28 ASSPKRLAVTDTQY
TRBJ1-2 TRBV19 ASSIWDTSNYGYT
TRBJ2-7 TRBV15 ATRFQGSSEQY
TRBJ1-5 TRBV7-6 ASSLGQGNDQPQH
TRBJ2-6 TRBV27 ASRRYGRHEGSGANVLT
TRBJ2-7 TRBV5-1 ASSLSRGQGSEQY
TRBJ2-3 TRBV6-1 ASSEGFGDTQY
TRBJ1-4 TRBV15 ATSREGTGLNEELF
TRBJ2-1 TRBV29-1 SVEVLAGVNEQF
TRBJ2-1 TRBV2 ASTGGGGRDEQF
TRBJ1-4 TRBV5-1 ASSLDRGHEKLF
TRBJ2-4 TRBV20-1 SAREGTSGIQY
TRBJ1-2 TRBV2 ASRGERGLYGYT
TRBJ2-7 TRBV2 ASSGTGVHEQY
TRBJ2-7 TRBV7-8 ASSRAGRGANEQY
TRBJ2-6 TRBV19 ASSPGQGNGANVLT
TRBJ1-5 TRBV19 ASTWGAGSNQPQH
TRBJ1-4 TRBV3-1 ASSQDVAGNEKLF
TRBJ2-5 TRBV11-2 ASSSGLAVSGEETQY
TRBJ2-7 TRBV6-1 ASSVLPPGQGNDEQY
TRBJ2-3 TRBV7-9 ASSRGAGVNTDTQY
TRBJ2-5 TRBV27 ASSSFGGKETQY
TRBJ2-7 TRBV4-1 ASSAAPRDREAEQY
TRBJ2-4 TRBV12-3/TRBV12-4 ASSLDVAKNIQY
TRBJ1-1 TRBV6-1 ASIDRGNTEAF
TRBJ2-7 TRBV6-1 ASSRRGGLAGVGAYEQY
TRBJ2-2 TRBV5-1 ASSLLAGVSGELF
TRBJ2-7 TRBV28 ASSLSTHEQY
TRBJ1-1 TRBV2 ASSIQGAANTEAF
TRBJ2-7 TRBV6-1 ASRERPLYEQY
TRBJ2-7 TRBV6-1 ASARLRDSYEQY
TRBJ1-1 TRBV20-1 SAKSNTEAF
TRBJ1-2 TRBV30 AWSIVRVLPGGYT
TRBJ2-3 TRBV12-3/TRBV12-4 ASSFPTTDTQY
TRBJ2-1 TRBV30 AWSGRRTGPNEQF
TRBJ2-5 TRBV5-1 ASSLAGQGSGETQY
TRBJ2-3 TRBV3-1 ASSSSEPSADTQY
TRBJ2-1 TRBV3-1 ASSQERELREKQRDYNEQF
TRBJ1-3 TRBV5-5 ASSFGLSSGNTIY